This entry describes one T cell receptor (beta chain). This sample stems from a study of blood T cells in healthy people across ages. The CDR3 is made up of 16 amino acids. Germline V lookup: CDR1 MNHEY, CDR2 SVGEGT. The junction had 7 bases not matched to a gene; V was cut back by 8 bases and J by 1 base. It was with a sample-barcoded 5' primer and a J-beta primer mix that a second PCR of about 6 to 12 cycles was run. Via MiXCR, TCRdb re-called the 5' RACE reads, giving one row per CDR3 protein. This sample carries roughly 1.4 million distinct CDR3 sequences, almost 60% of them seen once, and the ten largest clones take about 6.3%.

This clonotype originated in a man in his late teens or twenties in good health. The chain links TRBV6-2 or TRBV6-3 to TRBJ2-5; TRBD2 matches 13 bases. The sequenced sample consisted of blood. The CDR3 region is CASGPGLAGLQETQYF. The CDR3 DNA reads TGTGCCAGCGGGCCGGGACTAGCGGGACTCCAAGAGACCCAGTACTTC.